This T cell receptor beta chain was observed in a study of metastatic and nonmetastatic thyroid tumors. At the level of the study: Where malignant and benign thyroid patients were concerned, repertoires were compared across blood and tumor or nodule tissue.

The authors' processing: A distant-metastasis classifier for papillary thyroid cancer was built using CDR3 differences across clinicopathological groups. TCRdb reanalyzed the PCR reads with MiXCR. These V and J calls rely on TCRdb rather than the paper's analysis. The table includes 30,000 to 40,000 clones, roughly 19% detected once. Patients had received no treatment of any kind before thyroid surgery. This clone was counted at least ten times. The V end was cut by 3 bases, the J end by 3 bases, with 21 bases between. Germline values: CDR1 DFQATT, CDR2 SNEGSKA (reference sequence). The CDR3 sequence is 16 residues long.

Sequences were obtained from blood. This TCR derives from a female donor with papillary thyroid cancer or a benign thyroid nodule (not recorded which). Some clones in this sample may be carry-over from other donors' samples. The J gene is TRBJ2-7, the V gene TRBV20-1; D may be TRBD1 (6 bases). CDR3 amino acids: CSARPVGHQGSYEQYF. The CDR3 nucleotides are TGCAGTGCTAGGCCCGTGGGACACCAAGGAAGCTACGAGCAGTACTTC.